This TCR beta chain derives from a study of sequential checkpoint blockade in melanoma. About the research overall: Patients were randomized 1:1 to nivolumab-then-ipilimumab or ipilimumab-then-nivolumab first-line. DNA from 91 pretreatment tumor samples underwent TCRβ immunosequencing. Matched biopsies came pretreatment and at week 13 for 20 to 25 patients. Broader study findings: Response in arm A was associated with pretreatment TIL clonality.

The treatment is: randomized to nivolumab then ipilimumab (arm A) or the reverse (arm B). Profiled with immunoSEQ multiplex PCR; TCRdb holds only in-frame clones, not every one. The sample has approximately 3,000 clones, around 16% seen once; the top ten hold 14% to 15%. Concerning this clone: Its antigen is undetermined.

Germline-derived CDR1 and CDR2 are SGHRS and YFSETQ. CDR3 length equals 14 residues. V was pared by 0 bases and J by 4 bases, with 10 bases between. The material was tumor tissue (inferred from file names), obtained from a patient given nivolumab and ipilimumab in sequence. The chain combines TRBV5-1 with TRBJ1-1; D unresolved. The clonotype was recovered from a human donor with melanoma. As DNA, the CDR3 is TGCGCCAGCAGCTTGGATTTGGCATCCACTGAAGCTTTCTTT. It codes for CASSLDLASTEAFF.